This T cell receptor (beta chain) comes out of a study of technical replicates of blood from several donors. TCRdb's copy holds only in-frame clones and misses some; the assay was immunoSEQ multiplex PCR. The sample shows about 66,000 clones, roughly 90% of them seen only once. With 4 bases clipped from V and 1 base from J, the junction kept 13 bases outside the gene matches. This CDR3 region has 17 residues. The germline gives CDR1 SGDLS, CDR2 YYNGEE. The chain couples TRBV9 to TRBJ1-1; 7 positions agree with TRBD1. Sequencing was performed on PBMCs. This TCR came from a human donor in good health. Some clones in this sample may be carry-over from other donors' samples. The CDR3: CASSPNPWTGKNTEAFF. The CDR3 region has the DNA TGTGCCAGCAGCCCGAACCCATGGACAGGCAAGAACACTGAAGCTTTCTTT.